Included here is one TCR beta chain sequence, with context. Its target antigen remains unknown. Base qualities are not recorded, but no much larger clone differs from it by a single base. The data derive from a study of shared clonotypes between healthy human individuals (dated by TCRdb to 2020 to 2021). About the investigation overall: The cohort included three men and two women between 18 and 49 years of age. For each donor, CD4 naive and CD4 memory were each run on three plates, CD8 naive on two plates, and CD8 memory on one plate. To estimate repertoire size and how much clonotypes are shared between individuals, the study performed deep sequencing of blood TCR repertoires from five healthy adults. Different laboratories and diverse techniques were used to prepare libraries and sequence TCR repertoires, to increase sequencing depth and limit assay-specific biases. Each donor's leukapheresis produced roughly between roughly 0.85 and 9 billion PBMCs. What the research found in general, with its limitations: Pairwise subsampling indicated that sequencing depth was expected to affect the degree of clonotype sharing among donors. Higher generation probabilities were observed for clonotypes shared by all four sorted-subset donors than for non-shared clonotypes. Sampling was limited to blood, and TCR repertoires in tissue likely differ from TCR repertoires in blood. Sharing across several donors was observed for around 4.8% of naive CD4, 3.5% of naive CD8, about 2.3% of memory CD4, and around 0.42% of memory CD8 clonotypes. Because the study included a small number of donors, the genetic and exposure-history diversity represented was limited. Estimated clonotype richness was generally larger for naive than for memory subsets. Even with the large sequencing depth, rarefaction of the sorted-subset datasets indicated that sequencing was incomplete.

CD8 naive samples were CD45RO-negative cells positively selected for CCR7, giving a CD45RA+CCR7+ population that excluded TemRA cells. The donors were healthy, HIV-negative adults with no recently reported acute infections or vaccinations. Only Caucasian adults living in Nashville, Tennessee, USA were represented among the donors. Blood was obtained by leukapheresis, after which PBMCs were separated by Ficoll-Histopaque density gradient centrifugation and cryopreserved in liquid nitrogen vapor phase. Analytical flow cytometry was used to check the purity and quantity of every magnetically sorted T cell population. Each sorted fraction had its genomic DNA isolated and then quantified by UV absorbance on a Nanodrop 2000c. TCR CDR3 regions were amplified from genomic DNA by multiplex PCR using the deep immunoSEQ assay. Genomic DNA extracted from each cell subset was distributed evenly over all wells of several immunoSEQ 96-well plates, and each plate served as one replicate. For sorted subsets, roughly 190 ng of genomic DNA, equivalent to 25,000 to 35,000 T cell genomes, went into each replicate PCR. The purified libraries were quantified using a Qubit 3.0 fluorometer, sized with a Bioanalyzer 2100, and then quantified again using the KAPA Library Quantification kit. Every immunoSEQ 96-well plate was sequenced on a separate single-read 150-cycle Illumina NextSeq 550 flow cell. Concerning the study's data processing: Because the immunoSEQ output held only junctional sequences and lacked quality scores, the filtering could not match the filtering applied to full-length reads. To assign V/J genes and CDR3, sequences were annotated against IMGT germline references using PyIR, a Python wrapper for IgBLAST v1.9. Reads were removed for weak V/J assignments (E-value above 1e-6), missing CDR3, stop codons, out-of-frame junctions, or ambiguous translated residues. V3J clonotypes were defined as sequences sharing the same inferred V gene, J gene, and CDR3 amino acid sequence. Percentage overlap between repertoires was computed as shared unique clonotypes divided by the size of the smaller repertoire. Repertoire richness was assessed with RTK rarefaction, the Chao1 estimator, and Recon v2.1 estimates of unobserved clonotypes. For all TCRbeta clonotypes obtained by the gDNA method from a few donors, generation probabilities were computed with OLGA. The immuneACCESS repertoire file appears here via TCRdb, limited to in-frame rearrangements. These files lack a portion of the clones; in checked studies, under half of the deficit traces to unresolved V genes, and the cause of the others is not known. V and J calls and clone size are those listed in that table; D and trimming were worked out from the DNA. The sample table shows about 2 million clones, and approximately 94% are seen once. The ten largest clones represent 0.9% to 1.5% of the sample.

The germline V gene (reference sequence) specifies WNHNN as CDR1 and SYGVQD as CDR2. From the cysteine through the phenylalanine, the CDR3 covers 14 amino acids. Only the CDR3 DNA is retained, 42 bases long and in frame from the first base. Germline trimming: 3 bases from V, 9 bases from J; junction bases outside gene matches: 8. This clonotype originated in a man younger than 30 in good health. Material for sequencing was naive CD8+ T cells sorted from blood. The cell subset or site label, read with the paper, signifies: CD45RA+CCR7+. This chain joins TRBV10-1 to TRBJ2-1; 7 nucleotides in the junction match TRBD2. CDR3 protein: CASSDLAEVAEQFF. The nucleotide sequence is TGCGCCAGCAGTGATCTAGCGGAGGTCGCTGAGCAGTTCTTC.